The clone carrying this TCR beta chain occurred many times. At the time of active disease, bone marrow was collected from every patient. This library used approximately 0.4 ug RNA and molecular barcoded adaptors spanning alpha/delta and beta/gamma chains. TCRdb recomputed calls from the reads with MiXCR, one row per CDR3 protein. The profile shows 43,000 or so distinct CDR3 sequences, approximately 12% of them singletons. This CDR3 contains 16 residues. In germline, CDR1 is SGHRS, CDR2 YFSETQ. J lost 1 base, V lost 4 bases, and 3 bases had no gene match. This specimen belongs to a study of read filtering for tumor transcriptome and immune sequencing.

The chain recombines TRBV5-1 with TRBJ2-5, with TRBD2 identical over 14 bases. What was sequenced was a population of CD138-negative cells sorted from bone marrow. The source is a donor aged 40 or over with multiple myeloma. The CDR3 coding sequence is TGCGCCAGCAGCCCCGGGACTAGCGGGAGCCAAGAGACCCAGTACTTC. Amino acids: CASSPGTSGSQETQYF.